This record looks at one TCR beta chain sequence and its context. This clone was counted between two and nine times. It lacks a known antigen. No much larger clone is present one base from it, and per-base qualities are unavailable. The germline V gene sets CDR1 to SGHTS and CDR2 to YDEGEE. From the cysteine up to the phenylalanine, the CDR3 has a length of 16 residues. Only the CDR3 DNA stays, 48 bases, in frame from base 1. V loses 4 bases, J loses 10 bases, and the germline ends lie 23 bases apart. The immunoSEQ Assay, a bias-controlled multiplex PCR, was used to amplify TCRbeta CDR3 regions from genomic DNA. Under the source paper's analysis protocol: Within the assay, amplification of reference gene primers was used to estimate how many nucleated cells each sample contained. To quantify the absolute abundance of each unique TCRbeta CDR3 rearrangement, sequence reads were collapsed and filtered. For each sample, productive Simpson clonality was calculated as the square root of Simpson's diversity index over productive rearrangements. TCRdb re-hosts the immuneACCESS table, in-frame sequences only. Its copies lack some clones; in the studies checked, an unresolved V gene accounts for under half of them, and the cause for the rest is not known. V, J and clone size were drawn from that table, and D and trimming were deduced from the DNA. The sample table holds 85,000 to 100,000 clones, of which approximately 86% were seen once. Jointly, the top ten make up around 2% of the sample.

One collaborating source in Seattle enrolled patients while the patients were actively infected and followed the patients over time throughout the course of disease. Collaborating institutions collected whole blood in K2EDTA tubes following their own protocols. Collaborator samples were shipped for TCRbeta analysis as frozen whole blood, isolated PBMCs, or DNA extracted from either sample type. This sample stems from a study of blood T cell repertoires in COVID-19 (dated by TCRdb to 2020 to 2021). In the study overall: Collaborator samples came from the United States, Italy and Spain and covered acute and convalescent phases of COVID-19. Subjects who had been exposed to COVID-19, were actively infected with it, or had recovered from it provided the deeply sampled blood TCRbeta repertoires that made up the dataset. Samples were obtained from the ongoing ImmuneRACE study (first 160 participants) and from about 1,300 subjects provided by 6 global collaborators. Nearly every sample came with metadata listing a de-identified subject ID, COVID-19 status, age in years and sex. Where HLA class I and class II types were available, the types were taken from metadata supplied by the sample provider, not from assay-based typing. A freely available public database, intended as a resource for researchers studying the immune response to SARS-CoV-2, is where the repertoires were released. The prospective study material was composed of cDNA or gDNA derived from T cells, B-cell-depleted T cells, or PBMCs. General study outcomes and caveats: Clinical and demographic metadata were provided uncurated, with the amount varying by source and participant.

The receptor was isolated from a man aged 50-59 years with COVID-19, enrolled during active disease. The sequenced sample consisted of peripheral blood. This receptor chain uses TRBV5-8 and TRBJ1-4; D gene: possibly TRBD1, on 6 matching bases. In nucleotide form, the sequence is TGTGCCAGCAGCCCCGATCGGGCAGGGGAATGGGTAAAACTGTTTTTT. This gives the protein CASSPDRAGEWVKLFF.